Listed here is a single T cell receptor (beta chain). The antigen remains unidentified. This record belongs to a study of T cell responses to AZD1222 COVID-19 vaccine. On the study more broadly: Second-dose schedules of about 4 or about 12 weeks were combined.

Notes on the study in general: The donors showed a predominance of white British ancestry and of females, with possible underestimation of clonal diversity. Nearly half of spike-specific TCRs reportedly go after variant regions that carry no mutations. The CD4 TCRs associated with vaccination extended across spike and predominated at 160-218 and 743-854.

Germline V gene sequence: CDR1 LNHDA, CDR2 SQIVND (reference sequence). V gave up 4 bases and J gave up 8 bases, with 14 bases separating them. This CDR3 region has 13 residues. The protocol was immunoSEQ multiplex PCR, while the TCRdb copy is restricted to in-frame clones and leaves out a portion. The sample yields 120,000 or so clones, roughly 92% seen once. The gene calls are TRBV19 and TRBJ1-2, with D tentatively TRBD1 (6 bases). Sequences were derived from peripheral blood, sampled on day 0 of AZD1222 vaccination. The clonotype comes from an adult in good health. DNA of the CDR3: TGTGCCAGTAGTACTGGACAGCAGTACGGCTACACCTTC. Its translation: CASSTGQQYGYTF.